Following are 11 T cell receptor beta chains from one sample sequenced in a study of blood T cell repertoires in COVID-19. Method: immunoSEQ multiplex PCR; TCRdb's copy keeps in-frame clones and lacks some. The table has over 150,000 clones, roughly 87% seen once. The sample taken for sequencing was PBMCs or T cells enriched from blood (not recorded which). Source of these receptors: a woman between 50 and 59 years old who had recovered from COVID-19.

The genes are TRBV7-9 and TRBJ2-4, with 10 nucleotides matching TRBD1. V shed 2 bases and J 9 bases; nucleotides not matched to a gene: 10. Germline CDR1 reads SEHNR; CDR2 reads FQNEAQ (reference sequence). The CDR3 sequence is 16 residues long. CDR3 nucleotide sequence: TGTGCCAGCAGCTTAACGGGGGGACAGGGGCCCGCCATTCAGTACTTC. It specifies CASSLTGGQGPAIQYF.

The V and J genes are TRBV5-4 and TRBJ2-1; 10 bases align to TRBD2. The CDR3 extends over 16 amino acids. Germline V gene sequence: CDR1 SGHNT, CDR2 YYREEE (reference sequence). J gave up 0 bases and V 5 bases, and 5 bases lay outside the gene matches. Written as DNA, the CDR3 is TGTGCCAGCAGAACCTTAGCGGGAGGCTCCTACAATGAGCAGTTCTTC. Translated, it gives CASRTLAGGSYNEQFF.

The rearrangement joins TRBV4-1 to TRBJ1-3, with TRBD1 as a possible D gene (6 bases). The CDR3 length is 17 residues. The germline V gene encodes CDR1 MGHRA and CDR2 YSYEKL. V was clipped by 0 bases and J by 0 bases, with 12 bases between them. The CDR3 DNA sequence: TGCGCCAGCAGCCAAGAAAGTGGGGGCCTCTCTGGAAACACCATATATTTT. This sequence encodes CASSQESGGLSGNTIYF.

This clone was observed once. The V call is TRBV2, the J call TRBJ2-1; D perhaps matches TRBD1 (6 bases). Germline V lookup: CDR1 SNHLY, CDR2 FYNNEI. The CDR3 length is 13 residues. The V gene lost 6 bases and the J gene lost 2 bases, with 8 bases spanning the gap. DNA of the CDR3: TGTGCCAGCAGGGACAGCCCCTACAATGAGCAGTTCTTC. Its protein product is CASRDSPYNEQFF.

The J gene is TRBJ1-4, the V gene TRBV4-1, with 8 bases identical to TRBD1. The trim removed 3 bases at V and 14 bases at J, leaving 8 bases unmatched. CDR1 is MGHRA, CDR2 YSYEKL, per germline. This CDR3 comprises 13 residues. CDR3 DNA sequence: TGCGCCAGCAGCCAGGGACAGGAGAGAAGCCTGTTTTTT. Encoded protein: CASSQGQERSLFF.

The J gene is TRBJ2-1, the V gene TRBV29-1, with D perhaps TRBD1 (5 bases). This CDR3 has 14 residues. Germline lookup yields CDR1 SQVTM and CDR2 ANQGSEA. V shed 8 bases and J shed 7 bases, with 21 bases lying between them. CDR3 nucleotides: TGCAGCCTAGGGGCTCCAGGGATAAAAAATGAGCAGTTCTTC. Amino acids: CSLGAPGIKNEQFF.

This chain connects TRBV10-3 to TRBJ1-3; the D is unclear. The ends were cut back, 4 bases at V and 2 bases at J, with 9 bases in the middle. The CDR3 runs to 14 residues. The germline CDR1 and CDR2 sequences are ENHRY and SYGVKD. The CDR3 DNA sequence: TGTGCCATCAGTGGGCGGGCCCCTGGAAACACCATATATTTT. Translation: CAISGRAPGNTIYF.

This clone was counted a single time. This chain uses TRBV2 with TRBJ2-2, with D perhaps matching TRBD1 (5 bases). The CDR3 has 14 residues. Germline lookup yields CDR1 SNHLY and CDR2 FYNNEI. With 2 bases removed from V and 9 bases from J, the gap between germline ends came to 13 bases. The chain's CDR3 is CASSERQWTRELFF. DNA for the CDR3: TGTGCCAGCAGTGAAAGACAGTGGACCAGGGAGCTGTTTTTT.

The rearrangement links TRBV2 to TRBJ1-1; 7 nucleotides line up with TRBD1. The CDR3 contains 13 residues. V shed 6 bases and J 3 bases; nucleotides not matched to a gene: 4. The germline gives CDR1 SNHLY, CDR2 FYNNEI. As DNA, the CDR3 is TGTGCCAGCAGCCGACAGGGTTACACTGAAGCTTTCTTT. Its protein product is CASSRQGYTEAFF.

The chain links TRBV6-2 or TRBV6-3 to TRBJ2-1; D may be TRBD2 (5 bases). V gave up 2 bases and J gave up 3 bases, with 11 bases separating them. The CDR3 is made up of 15 amino acids. Germline CDR1 is MNHEY and CDR2 is SVGEGT. The CDR3 is CASSYPRTFYNEQFF. As DNA, the CDR3 is TGTGCCAGCAGTTACCCCCGGACTTTCTACAATGAGCAGTTCTTC.

This sequence joins TRBV7-9 and TRBJ1-1; maybe TRBD1 (5 bases). Trimming took off 5 bases at V and 4 bases at J, with 17 bases between the two ends. Germline-derived CDR1 and CDR2 are SEHNR and FQNEAQ (reference sequence). The CDR3 contains 15 residues. In DNA form, the CDR3 reads TGTGCCAGCAGCCCTATCTCCGGGGGGAGCACTGAAGCTTTCTTT. It codes for CASSPISGGSTEAFF.